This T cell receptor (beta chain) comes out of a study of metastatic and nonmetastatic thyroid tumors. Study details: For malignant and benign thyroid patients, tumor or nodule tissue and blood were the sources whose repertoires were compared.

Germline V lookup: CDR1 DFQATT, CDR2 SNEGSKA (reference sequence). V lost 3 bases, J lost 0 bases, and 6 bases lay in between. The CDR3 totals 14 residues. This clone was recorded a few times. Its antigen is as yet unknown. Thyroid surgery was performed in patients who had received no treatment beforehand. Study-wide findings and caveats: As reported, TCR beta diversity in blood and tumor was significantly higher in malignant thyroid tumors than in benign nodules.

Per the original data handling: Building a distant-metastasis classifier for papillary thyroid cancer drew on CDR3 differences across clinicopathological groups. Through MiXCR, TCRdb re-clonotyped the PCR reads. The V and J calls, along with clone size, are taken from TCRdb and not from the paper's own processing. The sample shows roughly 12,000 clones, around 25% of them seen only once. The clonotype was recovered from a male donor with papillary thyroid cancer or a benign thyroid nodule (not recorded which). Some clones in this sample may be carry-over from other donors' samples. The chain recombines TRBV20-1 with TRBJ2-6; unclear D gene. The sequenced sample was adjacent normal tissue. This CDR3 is CSASADSGANVLTF. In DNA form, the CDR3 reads TGCAGTGCTAGCGCGGACTCTGGGGCCAACGTCCTGACTTTC.